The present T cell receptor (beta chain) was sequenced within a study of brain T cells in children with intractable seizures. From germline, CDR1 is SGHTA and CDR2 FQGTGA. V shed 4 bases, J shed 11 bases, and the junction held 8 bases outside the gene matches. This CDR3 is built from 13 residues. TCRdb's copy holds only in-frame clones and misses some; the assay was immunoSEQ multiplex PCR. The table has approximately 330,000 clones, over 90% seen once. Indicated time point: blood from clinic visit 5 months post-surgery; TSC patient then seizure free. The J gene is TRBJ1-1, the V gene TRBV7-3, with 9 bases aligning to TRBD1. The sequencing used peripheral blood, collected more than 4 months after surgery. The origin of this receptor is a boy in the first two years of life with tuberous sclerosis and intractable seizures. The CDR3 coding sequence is TGTGCCAGCAGCTCCGGGACAGGGACGCTTGCTTTCTTT. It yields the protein CASSSGTGTLAFF.